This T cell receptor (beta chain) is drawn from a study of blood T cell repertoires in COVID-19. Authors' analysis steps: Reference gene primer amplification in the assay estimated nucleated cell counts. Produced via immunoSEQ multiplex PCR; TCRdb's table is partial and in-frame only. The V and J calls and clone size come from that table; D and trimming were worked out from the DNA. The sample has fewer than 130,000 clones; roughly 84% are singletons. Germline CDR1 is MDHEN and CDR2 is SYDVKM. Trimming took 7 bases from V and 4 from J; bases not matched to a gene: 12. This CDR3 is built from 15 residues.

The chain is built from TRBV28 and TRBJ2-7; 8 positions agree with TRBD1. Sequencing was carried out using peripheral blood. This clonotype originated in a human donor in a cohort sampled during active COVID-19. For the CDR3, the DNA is TGTGCCAGCACCACAACCAGGGACAGGCCTTACGAGCAGTACTTC. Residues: CASTTTRDRPYEQYF.